The T cell receptor (beta chain) described here comes from a study of blood T cell repertoires in COVID-19. Turning to the study itself: Samples representing acute and convalescent COVID-19 were sourced from the United States, Italy and Spain.

The table lists this clone with a count of one. Trimming stripped 7 bases from V and 5 bases from J, with 12 bases between. This CDR3 is 13 amino acids long. How the authors handled the data: Amplification of reference gene primers was used by the study to estimate nucleated cell counts. Measured with immunoSEQ multiplex PCR; TCRdb has only the in-frame clones, and not every one. V and J calls and clone size come straight from that table; D and trimming were deduced from the DNA. The repertoire has 200,000 to 300,000 clones, about 86% of them found once; the top ten carry 1.3% to 1.5%. The sequenced sample was peripheral blood. V gene TRBV12-3 or TRBV12-4 combines with J gene TRBJ1-5, with TRBD1 as a possible D gene (6 bases). This receptor was taken from a man older than 75 with acute or convalescent COVID-19. DNA of the CDR3: TGTGCCAGCACCCCAGGGGCCTATCAGCCCCAGCATTTT. Translation gives CASTPGAYQPQHF.